This T cell receptor beta chain comes out of a study of blood T cell repertoires in COVID-19. Study-wide background: From the United States, Italy and Spain came samples of acute and convalescent COVID-19. Nucleic acid was either cDNA or gDNA, and it came from T cells, B-cell-depleted T cells, or PBMCs.

In the authors' workflow: Amplified reference gene primers provided the basis for estimating nucleated cell counts. The assay was immunoSEQ multiplex PCR, and TCRdb's table has in-frame clones only and misses some. Clone size and V and J calls were adopted from that table, with D and trimming inferred from the DNA. The sample has around 150,000 clones, 85% seen once; the top ten hold about 3%. The CDR3 contains 15 residues. Trimming cost V 3 bases and J 1 base, with 12 bases left between them. Looked up from germline, CDR1 is MGHRA and CDR2 is YSYEKL. The specimen sequenced was peripheral blood. This sequence was found in a human donor with acute or convalescent COVID-19. The donor label of this sample is uncertain. V and J are TRBV4-1 and TRBJ2-5; a possible D gene is TRBD2 (6 bases). The CDR3 loop is CASSQDRDFQETQYF. The CDR3 bases are TGCGCCAGCAGCCAGGACCGGGACTTCCAAGAGACCCAGTACTTC.